The 30 T cell receptor beta chains presented below share a single source sample, sequenced in a study of blood T cells in healthy people across ages. With a J-beta primer mix and a sample-barcoded 5' primer, a second PCR ran about 7 to 11 cycles. MiXCR, applied by TCRdb to the 5' RACE reads, yields one record per CDR3 protein. The table records around 710,000 distinct CDR3 sequences, approximately 39% of them present only once. Sequencing used blood. These receptors all stem from a woman aged 55 to 70 in good health.

Comment on this clonotype: This may be a read error: a much more frequent sequence differs by one nucleotide. The chain carries TRBV29-1 and TRBJ1-2; D not resolved. The CDR3 spans 11 residues. Germline V CDR1 and CDR2: SQVTM, ANQGSEA. CDR3 DNA: TGCAGCGTTGTGACTAACTCTGGCTACACCTTC. This translates into CSVVTNSGYTF.

The sample holds a few counts of this clonotype. As DNA, the CDR3 is TGTGCCAGCAGCTTATACAGGGACGGACAAGACCAAGGTAGCAATCAGCCCCAGCATTTT. This encodes CASSLYRDGQDQGSNQPQHF. This chain connects TRBV11-3 to TRBJ1-5, with D possibly being TRBD1 (6 bases). The CDR3 sequence is 20 residues long. Germline CDR1 SGHNT, CDR2 YENEEA. V was shortened by 2 bases and J by 0 bases, with 23 bases between the two germline ends.

The rearrangement joins TRBV12-3 or TRBV12-4 to TRBJ2-2; 9 bases are a match to TRBD1. The CDR3 extends over 14 amino acids. Germline trimming cut 6 bases from V and 5 bases from J; bases unmatched to any gene: 4. As DNA, the CDR3 is TGTGCCAGCAGGTCCGGGACAGGGACCGGGGAGCTGTTTTTT. Protein sequence: CASRSGTGTGELFF.

There are many counts of this clonotype. The gene calls are TRBV20-1 and TRBJ2-6; no clear D. CDR1 and CDR2 from the germline V gene are DFQATT and SNEGSKA (reference sequence). This CDR3 has 18 residues. The ends were cut back, 0 bases at V and 0 bases at J, with 15 bases in the middle. Written as DNA, the CDR3 is TGCAGTGCTAGAGATCGAGTCCCTTCTCACTCTGGGGCCAACGTCCTGACTTTC. Amino acids: CSARDRVPSHSGANVLTF.

In the case of this clonotype: It is likely a read error, because the conserved phenylalanine at the end of the CDR3 is missing. This chain uses TRBV7-8 with TRBJ2-1; 9 nucleotides align to TRBD2. Germline loops: CDR1 SGHVS, CDR2 FQNEAQ. The CDR3 sequence is 19 residues long. The junction had 22 bases not matched to a gene; V was cut back by 5 bases and J by 8 bases. DNA for the CDR3: TGTGCCAGCAGCCCCAGCCGGGGTCAGCGGGAGGTTTGGATGGATGAGCAGTTCTCC. This encodes CASSPSRGQREVWMDEQFS.

The table lists this clonotype with a few counts. The J gene is TRBJ2-7, the V gene TRBV7-2, with 8 bases that match TRBD2. The ends lost 1 base at V and 2 bases at J; junction bases unmatched: 10. The CDR3 is made up of 17 amino acids. Germline CDR1 reads SGHTA; CDR2 reads FQGNSA. CDR3 sequence: CASSLVLRRAGAYEQYF. The CDR3, as DNA: TGTGCCAGCAGCTTAGTGCTACGGCGAGCGGGAGCCTACGAGCAGTACTTC. Filled out from reference TRBV7-2 and TRBJ2-7, the complete variable domain reads GAGVSQSPSNKVTEKGKDVELRCDPISGHTALYWYRQSLGQGLEFLIYFQGNSAPDKSGLPSDRFSAERTGGSVSTLTIQRTQQEDSAVYLCASSLVLRRAGAYEQYFGPGTRLTVT.

This clonotype was observed a single time. The chain is built from TRBV29-1 and TRBJ1-2, with D possibly matching TRBD1 (5 bases). The CDR3 extends over 13 amino acids. V lost 4 bases and J lost 7, with 16 bases in between. Germline lookup yields CDR1 SQVTM and CDR2 ANQGSEA. In nucleotides, the CDR3 is TGCAGCGTTGCGTCCGTCTTGGGGGGTGGCTACACCTTC. This translates into CSVASVLGGGYTF. Variable domain in full (rest from reference TRBV29-1 and TRBJ1-2): SAVISQKPSRDICQRGTSLTIQCQVDSQVTMMFWYRQQPGQSLTLIATANQGSEATYESGFVIDKFPISRPNLTFSTLTVSNMSPEDSSIYLCSVASVLGGGYTFGSGTRLTVV.

V gene TRBV7-3 combines with J gene TRBJ1-6; 9 bases agree with TRBD1. V shed 5 bases, J shed 3 bases, and the junction held 2 bases outside the gene matches. The CDR3 is 15 residues long. Germline values: CDR1 SGHTA, CDR2 FQGTGA. The CDR3 sequence is CASSPGQGYNSPLHF. The DNA of the CDR3 is TGTGCCAGCAGCCCGGGACAGGGCTATAATTCACCCCTCCACTTT.

The V and J genes are TRBV20-1 and TRBJ2-1; 11 bases agree with TRBD1. This CDR3 has 17 residues. Germline trimming cut 6 bases from V and 1 base from J; bases unmatched to any gene: 11. Germline CDR1 is DFQATT and CDR2 is SNEGSKA (reference sequence). CDR3 loop: CSATRTGGADSYNEQFF. For the CDR3, the DNA is TGCAGTGCGACCCGGACAGGGGGCGCAGATTCCTACAATGAGCAGTTCTTC.

This clonotype has only a few counts. This chain joins TRBV20-1 and TRBJ2-5; D is possibly TRBD1 (6 bases). This CDR3 contains 13 residues. Germline CDR1 and CDR2: DFQATT and SNEGSKA (reference sequence). V shed 6 bases and J shed 1 base, with 12 bases lying between them. As DNA, the CDR3 is TGCAGTGCGACCGACAGGTTCCAAGAGACCCAGTACTTC. Amino acid sequence: CSATDRFQETQYF.

This sequence joins TRBV24-1 and TRBJ2-7, with D possibly TRBD2 on 5 matching bases. The DNA end is a closer match to TRBJ2-4, so the J assignment may be wrong. The germline gives CDR1 KGHDR, CDR2 SFDVKD. The CDR3 has 13 amino acids. The CDR3 DNA sequence: TGTGCCACCAGTCCCGCAGGACTTGACATTCAGTACTTC. Translated, it gives CATSPAGLDIQYF.

Only a few counts were recorded for this clonotype. The DNA of the CDR3 is TGCAGTGCTAGAGGGTCGGGGGGGCCCACCTACGAGCAGTACTTC. It yields the protein CSARGSGGPTYEQYF. This sequence joins TRBV20-1 and TRBJ2-7; 8 bases align to TRBD2. Unmatched junction bases numbered 7, after V lost 1 base and J lost 2 bases. There are 15 residues in the CDR3. The V gene's germline CDR1 is DFQATT and CDR2 SNEGSKA (reference sequence).

This chain connects TRBV6-6 to TRBJ1-5; D possibly corresponds to TRBD1 (5 bases). CDR3 length: 16 amino acids. CDR1 MNHNY and CDR2 SVGAGI come from the germline V gene (reference sequence). With 4 bases removed from V and 0 bases from J, the gap between germline ends came to 13 bases. The CDR3 region has the DNA TGTGCCAGCAGTTCTGCCGAGGGGTATAGCAATCAGCCCCAGCATTTT. Its protein product is CASSSAEGYSNQPQHF.

Only a few counts were recorded for this clonotype. The chain has TRBV24-1 and TRBJ2-5; D ambiguous. The CDR3 sequence is 13 residues long. Germline loops: CDR1 KGHDR, CDR2 SFDVKD. V lost 6 bases to trimming and J lost 7 bases, with 14 bases between them. The CDR3 bases are TGTGCCACCAGTCTCGGCGGTTCAGGGACCCAGTACTTC. Encoded protein: CATSLGGSGTQYF.

On this clonotype itself: Being one base from a much bigger clone, this may be a read error. This rearrangement joins TRBV2 to TRBJ2-6, with D possibly TRBD1 on 6 matching bases. Trimming cost V 6 bases and J 3 bases, with 9 bases left between them. Germline lookup yields CDR1 SNHLY and CDR2 FYNNEI. This CDR3 is built from 14 residues. In nucleotides, the CDR3 is TGTGCCAGCAGCAGGGGCGGTGGGGCCAACGTCCTGACTTTC. It specifies CASSRGGGANVLTF.

The chain combines TRBV20-1 with TRBJ2-7; 8 bases agree with TRBD2. CDR3 size: 14 residues. Trimming cost V 5 bases and J 3 bases; bases outside gene matches: 9. Germline V gene sequence: CDR1 DFQATT, CDR2 SNEGSKA (reference sequence). DNA for the CDR3: TGCAGTGCTTCGCGGACTAGCAGCGGCTACGAGCAGTACTTC. Its translation is CSASRTSSGYEQYF.

This clonotype turned up a few times. The J gene is TRBJ2-7, the V gene TRBV20-1; possibly TRBD2 for D (6 bases). The ends were cut back, 6 bases at V and 7 bases at J, with 16 bases in the middle. Germline lookup yields CDR1 DFQATT and CDR2 SNEGSKA (reference sequence). CDR3 size: 12 residues. The CDR3 reads CSARDSKVEQYF. CDR3 nucleotide sequence: TGCAGTGCACGGGACTCGAAGGTGGAGCAGTACTTC.

In this sample, this clonotype turned up a few times. This chain links TRBV12-3 or TRBV12-4 with TRBJ2-1; maybe TRBD2 (5 bases). This CDR3 is built from 15 residues. Between the trimmed V and J ends, which lost 4 bases and 8 bases, there was a span of 18 bases. DNA for the CDR3: TGTGCCAGCAGTTCGACTCTTCTAGCTTCCCATGAGCAGTTCTTC. Translated, it gives CASSSTLLASHEQFF.

This chain links TRBV5-6 with TRBJ2-1; D ambiguous. V was shortened by 4 bases and J by 4 bases, with 12 bases between the two germline ends. The CDR3 consists of 14 residues. Germline V CDR1 and CDR2: SGHDT, YYEEEE. In DNA form, the CDR3 reads TGTGCCAGCAGCCGCGGTCGGATATACAATGAGCAGTTCTTC. This gives the protein CASSRGRIYNEQFF. Full variable domain (remainder filled in from reference TRBV5-6 and TRBJ2-1): DAGVTQSPTHLIKTRGQQVTLRCSPKSGHDTVSWYQQALGQGPQFIFQYYEEEERQRGNFPDRFSGHQFPNYSSELNVNALLLGDSALYLCASSRGRIYNEQFFGPGTRLTVL.

The V and J genes are TRBV7-8 and TRBJ2-5; 7 bases fit TRBD1. V lost 2 bases, J lost 4 bases, and 4 bases stayed unmatched. CDR1 and CDR2 (germline): SGHVS, FQNEAQ. The CDR3 spans 14 residues. This CDR3 is CASSLQGGPETQYF. The CDR3 region has the DNA TGTGCCAGCAGCTTACAAGGGGGCCCAGAGACCCAGTACTTC.

The chain uses TRBV9 and TRBJ2-1, with D unclear. Germline V gives CDR1 SGDLS, CDR2 YYNGEE. There are 17 residues in the CDR3. The ends were cut back, 0 bases at V and 0 bases at J, with 13 bases in the middle. CDR3 nucleotide sequence: TGTGCCAGCAGCGTAGGAACGGAATGGGGCTCCTACAATGAGCAGTTCTTC. Amino acids: CASSVGTEWGSYNEQFF.

The chain carries TRBV6-5 and TRBJ1-4; 11 positions match TRBD1. Per germline, CDR1 MNHEY and CDR2 SVGAGI. The CDR3 length is 15 residues. J lost 6 bases, V lost 2 bases, and 2 bases had no gene match. CDR3 region: CASSYGGQGDEKLFF. The CDR3 DNA sequence: TGTGCCAGCAGTTACGGGGGACAGGGGGATGAAAAACTGTTTTTT.

The chain uses TRBV18 and TRBJ2-7; tentative D call: TRBD2 (6 bases). The V gene's germline CDR1 is KGHSH and CDR2 LQKENI. This CDR3 comprises 15 residues. V lost 3 bases and J 5 bases, leaving 17 bases between the germline ends. The CDR3 sequence is CASSPSSGRRHEQYF. In DNA form, the CDR3 reads TGTGCCAGCTCACCCAGTAGCGGAAGACGCCACGAGCAGTACTTC.

The CDR3 spells CASSLGYPTGELFF. The CDR3 coding sequence is TGTGCCAGCAGCTTGGGGTACCCAACCGGGGAGCTGTTTTTT. This chain connects TRBV5-6 to TRBJ2-2, with unresolved D. This CDR3 has 14 amino acids. With 0 bases removed from V and 5 bases from J, the gap between germline ends came to 8 bases. Germline CDR1 SGHDT, CDR2 YYEEEE.

Only a few counts were recorded for this clonotype. V is TRBV27 and J is TRBJ2-6; no definite D call. This CDR3 has 13 amino acids. Looked up from germline, CDR1 is MNHEY and CDR2 is SMNVEV (reference sequence). Trimming shortened V by 7 bases and J by 4 bases, and 8 bases separated the two germline ends. The CDR3 coding sequence is TGTGCCAGCAAGAGGTCGGGGGCCAACGTCCTGACTTTC. Protein product: CASKRSGANVLTF.

The chain joins TRBV7-2 to TRBJ2-5; D is ambiguous. This CDR3 contains 12 residues. Per germline, CDR1 SGHTA and CDR2 FQGNSA. V lost 1 base, J lost 7 bases, and 7 bases lay in between. This CDR3 is CASSLEYGTQYF. The CDR3 region has the DNA TGTGCCAGCAGCTTAGAGTACGGGACCCAGTACTTC.

The V gene is TRBV19, the J gene TRBJ2-1; TRBD1 aligns across 8 bases. The J segment lost 8 bases and the V segment lost 4 bases, leaving 4 bases of the junction unmatched. CDR3 length equals 13 residues. Germline CDR1 LNHDA, CDR2 SQIVND (reference sequence). The CDR3 loop reads CASSRQGAHEQFF. The CDR3 nucleotides read TGTGCCAGTAGTAGGCAGGGGGCCCATGAGCAGTTCTTC.

The chain recombines TRBV12-3 or TRBV12-4 with TRBJ2-7; 9 positions match TRBD1. V was pared by 5 bases and J by 2 bases, with 10 bases of the junction left unmatched. CDR3 length equals 16 residues. The chain's CDR3 is CASSGGQGGSTYEQYF. CDR3 nucleotide sequence: TGTGCCAGCAGTGGGGGACAGGGTGGGTCCACCTACGAGCAGTACTTC.

Worth noting for this clonotype: This may be a read error, as it is one base from a much larger clone. The chain uses TRBV29-1 and TRBJ2-3; 7 bases align to TRBD2. Germline CDR1 is SQVTM and CDR2 is ANQGSEA. The CDR3 is 13 amino acids. CDR3 protein: CSVEEGEGDTRYF. The CDR3 coding sequence is TGCAGCGTTGAAGAAGGGGAGGGAGATACGCGGTATTTT.

This chain uses TRBV10-3 with TRBJ2-2, with D perhaps being TRBD1 or TRBD2 (5 bases each). The CDR3 consists of 16 residues. V dropped 0 bases and J dropped 0 bases, with 8 bases sitting between them. Germline CDR1 reads ENHRY; CDR2 reads SYGVKD. CDR3 bases: TGTGCCATCAGTGAGTCGGGGGTATCGAACACCGGGGAGCTGTTTTTT. Encoded protein: CAISESGVSNTGELFF.